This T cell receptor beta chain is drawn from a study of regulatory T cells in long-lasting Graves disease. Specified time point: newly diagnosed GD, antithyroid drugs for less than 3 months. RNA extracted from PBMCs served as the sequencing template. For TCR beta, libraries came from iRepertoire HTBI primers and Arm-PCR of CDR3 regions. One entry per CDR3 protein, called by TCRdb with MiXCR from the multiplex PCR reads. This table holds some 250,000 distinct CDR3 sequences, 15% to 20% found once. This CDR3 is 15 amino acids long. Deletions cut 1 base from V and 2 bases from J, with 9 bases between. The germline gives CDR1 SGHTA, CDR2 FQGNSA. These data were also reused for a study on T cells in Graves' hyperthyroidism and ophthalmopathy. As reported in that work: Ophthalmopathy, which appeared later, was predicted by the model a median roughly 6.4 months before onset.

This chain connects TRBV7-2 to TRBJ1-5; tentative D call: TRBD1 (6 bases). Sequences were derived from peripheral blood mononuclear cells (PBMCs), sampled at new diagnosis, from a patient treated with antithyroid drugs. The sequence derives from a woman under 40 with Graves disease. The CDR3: CASSLVGARNQPQHF. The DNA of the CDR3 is TGTGCCAGCAGCTTAGTGGGGGCGCGCAATCAGCCCCAGCATTTT.